One sample yielded the 11 T cell receptor beta chains listed below, sequenced in a study of T cell repertoires in cytomegalovirus infection. TCRdb itself ran the reads through MiXCR, one entry per CDR3 protein. This table has fewer than 300,000 distinct CDR3 sequences, under 30% appearing once. The sequencing input was PBMCs. All receptors come from a human donor in good health (CMV status not recorded). Some clones in this sample may be carry-over from other donors' samples.

This clonotype was observed a few times. The genes are TRBV5-4 and TRBJ1-1; D might be TRBD1 (5 bases). The CDR3 totals 16 residues. Deletions cut 2 bases from V and 0 bases from J, with 14 bases between. Germline V lookup: CDR1 SGHNT, CDR2 YYREEE (reference sequence). The CDR3 is CASSLGPGTVNTEAFF. The CDR3 DNA reads as TGTGCCAGCAGCTTAGGACCCGGGACGGTGAACACTGAAGCTTTCTTT.

This chain joins TRBV11-2 and TRBJ2-3; TRBD2 matches at 10 bases. Losses at the gene ends were 1 base for V and 3 bases for J; bases not matched to a gene: 4. Germline CDR1 is SGHAT and CDR2 is FQNNGV. This CDR3 spans 16 amino acids. For the CDR3, the DNA is TGTGCCAGCAGCTTAGCTAGCGGGAGCCCGACAGATACGCAGTATTTT. Encoded protein: CASSLASGSPTDTQYF.

This clonotype was recorded a few times. The chain combines TRBV6-6 with TRBJ1-2; 11 bases line up with TRBD1. Per germline, CDR1 MNHNY and CDR2 SVGAGI (reference sequence). V gave up 5 bases and J gave up 4 bases; unmatched junction bases: 6. The length of the CDR3 is 15 residues. The CDR3 DNA sequence: TGTGCCAGCAGTCCGGACAGGGGGCATGGCTATGGCTACACCTTC. The encoded protein is CASSPDRGHGYGYTF.

This clonotype was detected many times. The chain links TRBV7-2 to TRBJ2-5; TRBD2 agrees at 10 bases. V shed 5 bases and J 3 bases; nucleotides not matched to a gene: 15. The germline V gene encodes CDR1 SGHTA and CDR2 FQGNSA. The CDR3 is 18 residues long. The CDR3 region is CASSPNPGLASSKETQYF. CDR3 nucleotides: TGTGCCAGCAGCCCTAATCCGGGACTAGCGAGCTCGAAAGAGACCCAGTACTTC.

This clonotype was seen at least ten times. The rearrangement joins TRBV7-2 to TRBJ2-3, with a tentative D call TRBD2 (7 bases). There are 15 residues in the CDR3. CDR1 is SGHTA and CDR2 is FQGNSA in the germline V gene. Trimming left V 7 bases short and J 8 bases short, with 22 bases between. CDR3 DNA sequence: TGTGCCAGCACCGCTATAGGGGGAGGGCCAGGTACGCAGTATTTT. This codes for CASTAIGGGPGTQYF.

This clonotype is judged medium-sized. This chain connects TRBV7-8 to TRBJ2-5, with TRBD1 identical over 7 bases. Germline assignment: CDR1 SGHVS and CDR2 FQNEAQ. CDR3 length: 13 residues. V lost 1 base, J lost 5 bases, and 1 base stayed unmatched. The CDR3 protein is CASSLDRGETQYF. The DNA for the CDR3 is TGTGCCAGCAGCTTAGACAGGGGTGAGACCCAGTACTTC. Looking up the rest from reference TRBV7-8 and TRBJ2-5 gives the full variable domain: GAGVSQSPRYKVAKRGQDVALRCDPISGHVSLFWYQQALGQGPEFLTYFQNEAQLDKSGLPSDRFFAERPEGSVSTLKIQRTQQEDSAVYLCASSLDRGETQYFGPGTRLLVL.

This clonotype showed up just a few times. The chain uses TRBV28 and TRBJ2-7; D is perhaps TRBD2 (7 bases). This CDR3 contains 15 residues. Germline values: CDR1 MDHEN, CDR2 SYDVKM. The V end was cut by 8 bases, the J end by 3 bases, with 20 bases between. DNA of the CDR3: TGTGCCAGCCGTTCGTGGGAGGGGGGCCGCTACGAGCAGTACTTC. It translates to CASRSWEGGRYEQYF.

A few counts support this clonotype. This sequence joins TRBV18 and TRBJ2-1; tentative D call: TRBD2 (5 bases). Germline CDR1 and CDR2: KGHSH and LQKENI. V lost 6 bases and J 5 bases, leaving 11 bases between the germline ends. The CDR3 spans 13 residues. The DNA of the CDR3 is TGTGCCAGCTCCGCGGGTTTAGACAATGAGCAGTTCTTC. As protein: CASSAGLDNEQFF.

The V gene is TRBV12-3 or TRBV12-4, the J gene TRBJ1-4; TRBD1 agrees at 7 bases. V lost 1 base, J lost 5 bases, and 4 bases stayed unmatched. The CDR3 covers 15 residues. The CDR3 here is CASSLGGTANEKLFF. CDR3 in DNA: TGTGCCAGCAGTTTAGGGGGGACAGCGAATGAAAAACTGTTTTTT.

The rearrangement joins TRBV15 to TRBJ1-6, with D unresolved. This CDR3 is built from 14 residues. The ends were cut back, 5 bases at V and 7 bases at J, with 12 bases in the middle. Germline CDR1 and CDR2: LNHNV and YYDKDF (reference sequence). CDR3 sequence (DNA): TGTGCCACCAGCTCCTCTGCCGGGAATTCACCCCTCCACTTT. Translation gives CATSSSAGNSPLHF. Together with reference TRBV15 and TRBJ1-6, the CDR3 gives the full variable domain: DAMVIQNPRYQVTQFGKPVTLSCSQTLNHNVMYWYQQKSSQAPKLLFHYYDKDFNNEADTPDNFQSRRPNTSFCFLDIRSPGLGDTAMYLCATSSSAGNSPLHFGNGTRLTVT.

The genes are TRBV29-1 and TRBJ2-7, with D possibly matching TRBD2 (6 bases). CDR3 length: 13 residues. Trimming left V 4 bases short and J 4 bases short, with 14 bases between. Germline lookup yields CDR1 SQVTM and CDR2 ANQGSEA. CDR3 loop: CSVVPTGGYEQYF. CDR3 DNA: TGCAGCGTTGTACCGACCGGGGGTTACGAGCAGTACTTC.